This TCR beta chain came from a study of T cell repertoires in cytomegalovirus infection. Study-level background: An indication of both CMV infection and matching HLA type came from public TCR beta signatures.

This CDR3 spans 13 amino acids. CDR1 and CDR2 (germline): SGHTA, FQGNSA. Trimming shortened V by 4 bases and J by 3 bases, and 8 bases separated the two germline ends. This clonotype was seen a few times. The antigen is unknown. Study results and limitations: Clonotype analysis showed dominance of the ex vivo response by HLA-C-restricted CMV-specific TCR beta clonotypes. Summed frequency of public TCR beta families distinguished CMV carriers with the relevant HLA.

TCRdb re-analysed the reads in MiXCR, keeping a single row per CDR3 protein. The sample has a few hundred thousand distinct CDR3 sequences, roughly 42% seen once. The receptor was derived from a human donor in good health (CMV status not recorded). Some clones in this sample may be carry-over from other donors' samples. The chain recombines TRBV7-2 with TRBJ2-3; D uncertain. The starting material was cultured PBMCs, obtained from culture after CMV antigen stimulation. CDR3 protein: CASSSRPTDTQYF. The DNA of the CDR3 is TGTGCCAGCAGCTCAAGACCAACAGATACGCAGTATTTT.